Presented here are 20 T cell receptor beta chains from one specimen sequenced in a study of breast tumors, draining lymph nodes, adjacent tissues. Axillary draining lymph nodes of breast cancer patients supplied the node samples. From the multiplex PCR reads, TCRdb called clonotypes with MiXCR, one entry per CDR3 protein. The sample yields 130,000 or so distinct CDR3 sequences, more than 20% seen once. The sequenced sample was axillary lymph node tissue. Receptors were obtained from a female donor with breast cancer. Some clones in this sample may be carry-over from other donors' samples.

V usage is TRBV20-1 and J usage is TRBJ2-4; possibly TRBD2 for D (5 bases). Germline CDR1 reads DFQATT; CDR2 reads SNEGSKA (reference sequence). Trimming left V 3 bases short and J 8 bases short, with 11 bases between. The CDR3 has 12 residues. CDR3 sequence (DNA): TGCAGTGCTAGCGGGATTGGGGACATTCAGTACTTC. Translated, it gives CSASGIGDIQYF.

This clonotype was observed at least ten times. The rearrangement links TRBV7-9 to TRBJ2-3; 9 bases map to TRBD2. Germline assignment: CDR1 SEHNR and CDR2 FQNEAQ (reference sequence). The V segment lost 5 bases and the J segment 2 bases; nucleotides outside the gene matches: 5. The CDR3 length is 15 residues. The CDR3 nucleotides read TGTGCCAGCAGCCCGATAGCGGGAGCCACAGATACGCAGTATTTT. It translates to CASSPIAGATDTQYF.

This clonotype occurred many times. The chain joins TRBV9 to TRBJ2-1, with D tentatively TRBD2 (6 bases). V lost 0 bases and J lost 8, with 9 bases in between. Looked up from germline, CDR1 is SGDLS and CDR2 is YYNGEE. The CDR3 runs to 13 residues. CDR3 bases: TGTGCCAGCAGCGTAGGGGGGGACGATGAGCAGTTCTTC. Its protein is CASSVGGDDEQFF. Combining the CDR3 with reference TRBV9 and TRBJ2-1 gives the whole variable domain DSGVTQTPKHLITATGQRVTLRCSPRSGDLSVYWYQQSLDQGLQFLIQYYNGEERAKGNILERFSAQQFPDLHSELNLSSLELGDSALYFCASSVGGDDEQFFGPGTRLTVL.

At least ten counts were recorded for this clonotype. V and J are TRBV12-3 or TRBV12-4 and TRBJ2-7, with D possibly TRBD1 on 6 matching bases. V was shortened by 4 bases and J by 2 bases, with 12 bases between the two germline ends. The CDR3 sequence is 14 residues long. The CDR3 spells CASSWGTPAYEQYF. As DNA, the CDR3 is TGTGCCAGCAGTTGGGGGACACCCGCCTACGAGCAGTACTTC.

In its sample, this clonotype was seen a few times. The V and J genes are TRBV29-1 and TRBJ2-5; 9 positions agree with TRBD2. J gave up 7 bases and V 8 bases, and 5 bases lay outside the gene matches. The CDR3 runs 11 residues. Germline CDR1 and CDR2: SQVTM and ANQGSEA. The CDR3 loop reads CSTTSGGTQYF. DNA of the CDR3: TGCAGCACGACTAGCGGAGGGACCCAGTACTTC.

This clonotype was recorded a few times. Possible read error: a much larger clone is one base away. The rearrangement uses TRBV20-1 and TRBJ2-3; D remains unclear. TRBJ1-5 explains the end of the DNA better; the J call may be wrong. CDR1 is DFQATT, CDR2 SNEGSKA, per germline (reference sequence). This CDR3 has 13 amino acids. CDR3 bases: TGCAGTGCTAGAGATACGGGGTTAGATACGCAGCATTTT. It specifies CSARDTGLDTQHF.

In regard to this clonotype: A much bigger clone sits one base away, suggesting this may be a read error. The chain employs TRBV27 and TRBJ2-2; 7 nucleotides agree with TRBD2. CDR3 length: 15 residues. Germline V lookup: CDR1 MNHEY, CDR2 SMNVEV (reference sequence). V shed 2 bases, J shed 7 bases, and the junction held 7 bases outside the gene matches. The CDR3 region has the DNA TGTGCCAGCAGTTTAAGAAGCGGGGTATTCGGGGAGCTGTTTTTT. It yields the protein CASSLRSGVFGELFF.

This clonotype was seen ten or more times. The chain carries TRBV7-6 and TRBJ2-1; TRBD2 aligns across 10 bases. Germline lookup yields CDR1 SGHVS and CDR2 FNYEAQ. Trimming cost V 5 bases and J 10 bases; bases outside gene matches: 11. The CDR3 sequence is 15 residues long. Here the CDR3 DNA reads TGTGCCAGCAGCGTGTTGGCTAGCGGGAGCCCCGAGCAGTTCTTC. Its protein product is CASSVLASGSPEQFF.

This chain joins TRBV28 and TRBJ2-7; 11 nucleotides align to TRBD1. The CDR3 runs 15 residues. The junction had 8 bases not matched to a gene; V was cut back by 3 bases and J by 7 bases. Germline CDR1 and CDR2: MDHEN and SYDVKM. The CDR3 DNA is TGTGCCAGCAGTTTTAGAGGACAGGGGGCGGGGGAGCAGTACTTC. It encodes CASSFRGQGAGEQYF.

This clonotype appeared many times. The chain couples TRBV20-1 to TRBJ2-5; 8 bases line up with TRBD2. CDR3 size: 14 residues. V lost 3 bases and J lost 5; bases outside the gene matches: 8. From germline, CDR1 is DFQATT and CDR2 SNEGSKA (reference sequence). The CDR3 DNA follows: TGCAGTGCTAGCGGGAGGGCCCTCAAGGAGACCCAGTACTTC. This encodes CSASGRALKETQYF.

This clonotype came up many times. The chain combines TRBV5-4 with TRBJ2-1, with D perhaps TRBD2 (5 bases). The germline gives CDR1 SGHNT, CDR2 YYREEE (reference sequence). There are 14 residues in the CDR3. Trimming pared 0 bases from V and 5 bases from J, leaving 9 bases between. CDR3 loop: CASSLELEDNEQFF. The DNA for the CDR3 is TGTGCCAGCAGCTTGGAACTAGAAGACAATGAGCAGTTCTTC.

This clonotype was counted at least ten times. The rearrangement uses TRBV28 and TRBJ2-7; perhaps D is TRBD1 or TRBD2 (5 bases each). The V and J ends lost 4 bases and 6 bases respectively, with 19 bases between them. The CDR3 length is 15 residues. Per germline, CDR1 MDHEN and CDR2 SYDVKM. The CDR3, as DNA: TGTGCCAGCAGTTCCCCACCTCCCGGGACCGTCGAGCAGTACTTC. It codes for CASSSPPPGTVEQYF.

In the case of this clonotype: This may be a read error: a much more frequent sequence differs by one nucleotide. Lacking the conserved final phenylalanine or tryptophan, this CDR3 likely reflects a read error. The chain has TRBV4-2 and TRBJ1-6; D unresolved. This CDR3 is built from 15 residues. The V and J ends lost 0 bases and 0 bases respectively, with 3 bases between them. The germline CDR1 and CDR2 sequences are LGHNA and YNFKEQ. DNA of the CDR3: TGTGCCAGCAGCCAAGAGAGCTCCTATAATTCACCCCTCCACTCT. Residues: CASSQESSYNSPLHS.

This clonotype is termed medium-sized (0.01 to 0.1%). V and J are TRBV20-1 and TRBJ2-1; 9 bases line up with TRBD1. CDR3 length equals 13 residues. The V segment lost 3 bases and the J segment 3 bases; nucleotides outside the gene matches: 0. Germline assignment: CDR1 DFQATT and CDR2 SNEGSKA (reference sequence). CDR3 sequence (DNA): TGCAGTGCTAGGACAGGGGGCTACAATGAGCAGTTCTTC. This gives the protein CSARTGGYNEQFF.

The V gene is TRBV28, the J gene TRBJ2-7; TRBD1 matches 7 bases. Germline values: CDR1 MDHEN, CDR2 SYDVKM. Trimming removed 2 bases from V and 2 bases from J; junction bases left unmatched: 3. This CDR3 has 14 residues. CDR3 amino acids: CASSLLGQAYEQYF. In nucleotides, the CDR3 is TGTGCCAGCAGTTTACTAGGACAGGCCTACGAGCAGTACTTC.

The V and J genes are TRBV18 and TRBJ2-3, with D perhaps matching TRBD1 (5 bases). The V end was cut by 6 bases, the J end by 3 bases, with 22 bases between. CDR3 length: 17 residues. Per germline, CDR1 KGHSH and CDR2 LQKENI. CDR3 amino acids: CASSQGVGSKSTDTQYF. DNA of the CDR3: TGTGCCAGCTCGCAAGGGGTCGGATCGAAGTCGACAGATACGCAGTATTTT.

CDR3 sequence: CSAPDRVGAFF. DNA of the CDR3: TGCAGTGCTCCGGACAGGGTTGGAGCTTTCTTT. The chain has TRBV20-1 and TRBJ1-1; 8 positions match TRBD1. The CDR3 totals 11 residues. Trimming cost V 5 bases and J 10 bases; bases outside gene matches: 6. The V gene's germline CDR1 is DFQATT and CDR2 SNEGSKA (reference sequence).

In regard to this clonotype: A much larger clone differs from this one at a single base, so this may be a read error. The chain joins TRBV5-5 to TRBJ2-5, with unresolved D. Per the germline V gene, CDR1 is SGHKS and CDR2 is YYEKEE (reference sequence). The CDR3 spans 15 residues. The CDR3 loop is CASSPGRNYQEAQYF. DNA for the CDR3: TGTGCCAGCAGCCCTGGGCGGAACTACCAAGAGGCCCAGTACTTC.

As for this clonotype: This may stem from a read error, because a much larger clone lies one nucleotide away. The chain carries TRBV10-2 and TRBJ2-5; 7 bases fit TRBD2. Germline V gene data show CDR1 as WSHSY and CDR2 as SAAADI. There are 13 residues in the CDR3. The junction had 10 bases not matched to a gene; V was cut back by 8 bases and J by 7 bases. CDR3 bases: TGCGCCAGCGGACGGTTTGGGGGGGGGACCCAGTACTTC. This translates into CASGRFGGGTQYF.

A remark on this clonotype: A much larger clone lies a single base off, so this may be a read error. The chain combines TRBV30 with TRBJ1-2; D is unresolved. V was cut by 3 bases and J by 0 bases, with 8 bases left in between. Looked up from germline, CDR1 is GTSNPN and CDR2 is SVGIG (reference sequence). The CDR3 is 13 residues long. The CDR3 spells CAWRGRTNYGYTF. The CDR3 DNA reads TGTGCCTGGAGGGGGAGGACTAACTATGGCTACACCTTC.